These 15 T cell receptor beta chains originate from one sample sequenced in a study of radiotherapy plus CTLA-4 blockade in lung cancer (dated by TCRdb to 2017 to 2018). The library relied on the immunoSEQ multiplex PCR assay. In its TCRdb copy, this immuneACCESS table keeps in-frame sequences only and misses some clones. Where compared with another copy, unresolved V genes explain less than half of these, and the others have no known cause. The sample data list 77,000 or so clones, and less than 85% of these were observed just once. Roughly 9.8% of the sample comes from the top ten. The specimen comprised peripheral blood, sampled from a patient treated with radiotherapy plus ipilimumab. The receptor source for this set is a human donor with non-small cell lung cancer whose response to radiotherapy plus ipilimumab could not be evaluated.

The J gene is TRBJ2-1, the V gene TRBV7-2; 8 bases align to TRBD2. This CDR3 has 15 amino acids. Germline V gives CDR1 SGHTA, CDR2 FQGNSA. V shed 2 bases, J shed 5 bases, and the junction held 5 bases outside the gene matches. The CDR3 coding sequence is TGTGCCAGCAGCTTAATAGATAGCGGGGACAATGAGCAGTTCTTC. Translated: CASSLIDSGDNEQFF.

The sample holds a few counts of this clone. The V call is TRBV5-4, the J call TRBJ2-7; the D gene is possibly TRBD2 (5 bases). V was clipped by 0 bases and J by 2 bases, with 9 bases between them. Germline CDR1 and CDR2: SGHNT and YYREEE (reference sequence). This CDR3 contains 14 residues. The CDR3 sequence: CASSLVPEAYEQYF. The CDR3 DNA sequence: TGTGCCAGCAGCTTGGTGCCGGAGGCCTACGAGCAGTACTTC.

A few counts support this clone. The V gene is TRBV4-2, the J gene TRBJ1-4, with 7 positions matching TRBD1. Losses at the gene ends were 3 bases for V and 7 bases for J; bases not matched to a gene: 14. CDR1 is LGHNA and CDR2 is YNFKEQ in the germline V gene. The CDR3 covers 17 residues. CDR3 nucleotide sequence: TGTGCCAGCAGCCAGGACCCCCCGGGACAGTCGGGTGAAAAACTGTTTTTT. Translated, it gives CASSQDPPGQSGEKLFF.

V is TRBV5-1 and J is TRBJ1-2; 7 nucleotides agree with TRBD1. The length of the CDR3 is 14 residues. With V trimmed by 2 bases and J by 8 bases, 9 bases remained unmatched. Germline values: CDR1 SGHRS, CDR2 YFSETQ. Written as DNA, the CDR3 is TGCGCCAGCAGCTTACAGCGACAGGGTTACGGCTACACCTTC. This codes for CASSLQRQGYGYTF.

The rearrangement uses TRBV7-9 and TRBJ1-1; D unresolved. CDR3 length: 15 residues. The germline V gene encodes CDR1 SEHNR and CDR2 FQNEAQ (reference sequence). Trimming removed 5 bases at V and 3 bases at J, with 16 bases between. CDR3 region: CASSPISEADTEAFF. The CDR3 DNA sequence: TGTGCCAGCAGCCCCATTTCGGAAGCGGACACTGAAGCTTTCTTT.

The chain carries TRBV6-4 and TRBJ2-1; TRBD2 might be the D (7 bases). The length of the CDR3 is 17 residues. The V end was cut by 0 bases, the J end by 6 bases, with 18 bases between. Germline CDR1 reads MRHNA; CDR2 reads SNTAGT. DNA for the CDR3: TGTGCCAGCAGTGACTCCCCGGGGGGCTTCATACGCAATGAGCAGTTCTTC. Protein sequence: CASSDSPGGFIRNEQFF.

Of note for this clone: At one end the junction does not follow the germline gene, possibly because of a read error. This rearrangement joins TRBV7-9 to TRBJ2-1; D possibly corresponds to TRBD1 (6 bases). This CDR3 spans 12 amino acids. CDR1 is SEHNR and CDR2 is FQNEAQ in the germline V gene (reference sequence). The CDR3 coding sequence is TGTGCCAGCAGCCAGGCGGCAGGGGAGCTGTTCTTC. It is translated as CASSQAAGELFF.

This clone was detected once. The chain recombines TRBV9 with TRBJ1-3, with no clear D. Per the germline V gene, CDR1 is SGDLS and CDR2 is YYNGEE. Trimming cost V 2 bases and J 1 base, with 16 bases left between them. This CDR3 contains 17 residues. This chain's CDR3 is CASSVGGVGFSGNTIYF. For the CDR3, the DNA is TGTGCCAGCAGCGTGGGCGGGGTTGGGTTTTCTGGAAACACCATATATTTT.

The chain joins TRBV2 to TRBJ2-2; TRBD2 aligns across 13 bases. V lost 2 bases and J lost 9; bases outside the gene matches: 3. The CDR3 loop spans 15 amino acids. The germline CDR1 and CDR2 sequences are SNHLY and FYNNEI. The CDR3 sequence: CASSETSGGARELFF. The CDR3 region has the DNA TGTGCCAGCAGTGAAACTAGCGGGGGGGCCAGGGAGCTGTTTTTT. Full variable domain (missing parts from reference TRBV2 and TRBJ2-2): EPEVTQTPSHQVTQMGQEVILRCVPISNHLYFYWYRQILGQKVEFLVSFYNNEISEKSEIFDDQFSVERPDGSNFTLKIRSTKLEDSAMYFCASSETSGGARELFFGEGSRLTVL.

The chain is built from TRBV10-1 and TRBJ1-6; D possibly corresponds to TRBD1 (5 bases). CDR3 length: 16 amino acids. From germline, CDR1 is WNHNN and CDR2 SYGVQD (reference sequence). The ends were cut back, 7 bases at V and 2 bases at J, with 15 bases in the middle. The CDR3 loop reads CASTSGTLPYNSPLHF. The CDR3 DNA sequence: TGCGCCAGCACCTCCGGGACTCTCCCCTATAATTCACCCCTCCACTTT.

V gene TRBV15 combines with J gene TRBJ2-1, with 11 positions matching TRBD2. The CDR3 contains 20 residues. V lost 0 bases and J lost 0; bases outside the gene matches: 10. Per the germline V gene, CDR1 is LNHNV and CDR2 is YYDKDF (reference sequence). The CDR3 is CATSRDRGLAGGPSYNEQFF. The DNA for the CDR3 is TGTGCCACCAGCAGAGACAGGGGTCTAGCGGGGGGACCCTCCTACAATGAGCAGTTCTTC.

This CDR3 is CASSPAPTSGRSEQYF. The DNA of the CDR3 is TGTGCCAGCTCACCGGCCCCGACTAGCGGGAGAAGTGAGCAGTACTTC. V gene TRBV18 combines with J gene TRBJ2-5; 12 nucleotides align to TRBD2. CDR1 is KGHSH, CDR2 LQKENI, per germline. This CDR3 has 16 amino acids. After removal of 3 bases from V and 11 bases from J, the junction contained 13 bases not matched to a gene.

The chain uses TRBV7-6 and TRBJ2-5; the D gene is possibly TRBD2 (5 bases). Trimming took 2 bases from V and 2 from J, leaving 15 bases between them. Germline CDR1 and CDR2: SGHVS and FNYEAQ. This CDR3 contains 16 residues. As DNA, the CDR3 is TGTGCCAGCAGCTTAACCGGACTCCCGGGGCAAGAGACCCAGTACTTC. It specifies CASSLTGLPGQETQYF.

This clone was observed a single time. The chain employs TRBV6-1 and TRBJ2-3; unclear D gene. The germline V gene encodes CDR1 MNHNS and CDR2 SASEGT. Trimming pared 2 bases from V and 0 bases from J, leaving 6 bases between. The CDR3 has 14 amino acids. CDR3 bases: TGTGCCAGCAGTGAACGCGGAAGCACAGATACGCAGTATTTT. Its translation is CASSERGSTDTQYF.

The gene calls are TRBV6-5 and TRBJ1-3; 8 bases line up with TRBD1. CDR3 length: 16 amino acids. Germline trimming cut 4 bases from V and 4 bases from J; bases unmatched to any gene: 9. Germline V gives CDR1 MNHEY, CDR2 SVGAGI. CDR3 amino acids: CASSFRTGTGGNTIYF. In DNA, the CDR3 is TGTGCCAGCAGTTTTCGCACCGGGACAGGAGGAAACACCATATATTTT.